These T cell receptor beta chains were read from a single sample in a study of blood T cell repertoires in COVID-19. Here immunoSEQ multiplex PCR was the method, and the copy in TCRdb shows in-frame clones only, minus some. The repertoire consists of some 260,000 clones, with approximately 88% occurring once and the leading ten covering 0.7%. Sequenced input: peripheral blood. The origin of the receptors is a human donor in a cohort sampled during active COVID-19. Each CDR3 is given with its conserved first and last residue. D genes are given only for firm matches. The listing skips clone size in some rows; elsewhere it reads once, few, many or a size class.

>TRBD1|-|TRBJ2-6|TRBV7-9
CATSYRDRIDSGANVLTF
TGTGCCACCTCGTACAGGGACAGGATCGACTCTGGGGCCAACGTCCTGACTTTC
>-|-|TRBJ1-6|TRBV9
CASSPGSEVSPLHF
TGTGCCAGCAGCCCCGGGTCAGAGGTTTCACCCCTCCACTTT
>TRBD1|-|TRBJ2-7|TRBV6-6
CASTTLDRRSEQYF
TGTGCCAGCACCACCTTGGACAGGCGGTCCGAGCAGTACTTC
>-|-|TRBJ1-1|TRBV29-1
CSVETTSGTEAFF
TGCAGCGTTGAAACAACATCAGGTACTGAAGCTTTCTTT
>-|-|TRBJ2-5|TRBV25-1
CASRGGGRSETQYF
TGTGCCAGCAGAGGGGGGGGGAGGTCGGAGACCCAGTACTTC
>TRBD1|-|TRBJ2-7|TRBV27
CASSLRTGSYEQYF
TGTGCCAGCAGTTTAAGGACAGGGTCCTACGAGCAGTACTTC
>TRBD1|-|TRBJ2-7|TRBV15
CATSREPGTGIEQYF
TGTGCCACCAGCAGAGAACCAGGGACAGGGATCGAGCAGTACTTC
>TRBD1|-|TRBJ2-7|TRBV10-2
CASGRTGRNEQYF
TGCGCCAGCGGCCGGACAGGGAGGAACGAGCAGTACTTC
>-|-|TRBJ2-1|TRBV6-5
CASSEDRLYYNEQFF
TGTGCCAGCAGCGAGGACAGACTATACTACAATGAGCAGTTCTTC
>TRBD1|few|TRBJ2-7|TRBV7-2
CASSLVPGQGDNEQYF
TGTGCCAGCAGCTTAGTCCCGGGACAGGGGGACAACGAGCAGTACTTC
>TRBD2|-|TRBJ2-1|TRBV19
CASSRGTSGVYNEQFF
TGTGCCAGTAGTCGCGGGACTAGCGGGGTATACAATGAGCAGTTCTTC
>-|-|TRBJ2-7|TRBV4-2
CASSSEWTAGEQYF
TGTGCCAGCAGCTCTGAGTGGACAGCGGGGGAGCAGTACTTC
>TRBD1|-|TRBJ1-1|TRBV10-3
CATGLPGQRNTEAFF
TGTGCCACCGGCCTACCGGGACAGCGGAACACTGAAGCTTTCTTT
>-|-|TRBJ1-2|TRBV9
CASSLTVNYGYTF
TGTGCCAGCAGCCTGACAGTTAACTATGGCTACACCTTC
>-|-|TRBJ2-7|TRBV12-3/TRBV12-4
CASSFGSFSEQYF
TGTGCCAGCAGTTTCGGTTCTTTCTCCGAGCAGTACTTC
>-|-|TRBJ1-1|TRBV3-1/TRBV3-2
CASTLSRRGARGTEAFF
TGTGCCAGCACCCTATCCCGGCGGGGGGCGCGGGGCACTGAAGCTTTCTTT
>TRBD2|-|TRBJ2-7|TRBV2
CASRVSGTSPYEQYF
TGTGCCAGCAGGGTTAGCGGGACTTCACCCTACGAGCAGTACTTC
>-|-|TRBJ1-2|TRBV5-1
CASREDLQWGYTF
TGCGCCAGCAGGGAGGACCTCCAGTGGGGCTACACCTTC
>-|-|TRBJ1-3|TRBV28
CASSHSISGNTIYF
TGTGCCAGCAGCCATTCCATCTCTGGAAACACCATATATTTT
>-|once|TRBJ2-7|TRBV4-3
CASSQDVTATSYEQYF
TGCGCCAGCAGCCAAGATGTAACAGCAACCTCCTACGAGCAGTACTTC
>-|-|TRBJ1-5|TRBV28
CAEGGVNQPQHF
TGTGCGGAGGGAGGGGTAAATCAGCCCCAGCATTTT
>-|-|TRBJ2-7|TRBV7-2
CASSLDGGATYEQYF
TGTGCCAGCAGCTTAGATGGGGGGGCAACCTACGAGCAGTACTTC
>-|-|TRBJ2-7|TRBV10-3
CAISESPARVRYEQYF
TGTGCCATCAGTGAGTCACCGGCCAGGGTAAGGTACGAGCAGTACTTC
>TRBD2|once|TRBJ2-5|TRBV7-2
CASSSRGGAQETQYF
TGTGCCAGCAGCTCCCGGGGGGGCGCTCAAGAGACCCAGTACTTC
>-|once|TRBJ1-2|TRBV12-3/TRBV12-4
CASTSGGGGYTF
TGTGCCAGCACCTCCGGGGGAGGGGGCTACACCTTC
>TRBD1|once|TRBJ2-7|TRBV30
CAWRGQASGLYF
TGTGCCTGGAGGGGACAGGCTAGTGGTTTGTACTTC
>TRBD2|-|TRBJ2-1|TRBV29-1
CSVESSGRMGDEQFF
TGCAGCGTTGAGTCTAGCGGGAGAATGGGCGATGAGCAGTTCTTC